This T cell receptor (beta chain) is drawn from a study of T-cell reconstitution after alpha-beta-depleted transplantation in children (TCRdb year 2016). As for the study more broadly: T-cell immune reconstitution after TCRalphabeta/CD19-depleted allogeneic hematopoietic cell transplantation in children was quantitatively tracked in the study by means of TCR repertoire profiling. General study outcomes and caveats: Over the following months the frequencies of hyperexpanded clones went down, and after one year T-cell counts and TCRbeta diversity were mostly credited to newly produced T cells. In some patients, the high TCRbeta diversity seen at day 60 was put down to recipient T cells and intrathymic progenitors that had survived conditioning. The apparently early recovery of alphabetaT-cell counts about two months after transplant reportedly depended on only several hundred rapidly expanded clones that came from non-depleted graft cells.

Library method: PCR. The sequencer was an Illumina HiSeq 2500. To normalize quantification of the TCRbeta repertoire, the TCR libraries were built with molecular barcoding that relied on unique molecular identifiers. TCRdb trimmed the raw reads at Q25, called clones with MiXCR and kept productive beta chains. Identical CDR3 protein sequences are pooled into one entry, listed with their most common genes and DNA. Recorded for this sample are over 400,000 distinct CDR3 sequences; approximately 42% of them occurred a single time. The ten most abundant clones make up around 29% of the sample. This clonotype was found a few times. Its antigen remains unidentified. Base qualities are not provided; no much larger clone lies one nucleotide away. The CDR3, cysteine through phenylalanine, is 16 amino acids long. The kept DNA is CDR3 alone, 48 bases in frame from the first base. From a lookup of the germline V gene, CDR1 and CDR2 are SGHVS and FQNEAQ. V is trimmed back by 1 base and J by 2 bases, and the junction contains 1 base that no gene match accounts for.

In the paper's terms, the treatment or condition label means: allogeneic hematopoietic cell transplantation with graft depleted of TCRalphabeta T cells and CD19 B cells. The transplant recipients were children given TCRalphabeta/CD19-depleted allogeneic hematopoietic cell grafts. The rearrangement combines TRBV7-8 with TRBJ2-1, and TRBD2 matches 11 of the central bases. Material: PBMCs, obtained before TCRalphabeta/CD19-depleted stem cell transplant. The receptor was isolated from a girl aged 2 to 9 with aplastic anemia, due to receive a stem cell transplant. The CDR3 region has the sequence CASSLEGLAAYNEQFF. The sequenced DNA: TGTGCCAGCAGCTTAGAGGGACTAGCGGCCTACAATGAGCAGTTCTTC. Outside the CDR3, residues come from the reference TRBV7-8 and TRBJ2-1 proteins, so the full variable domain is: GAGVSQSPRYKVAKRGQDVALRCDPISGHVSLFWYQQALGQGPEFLTYFQNEAQLDKSGLPSDRFFAERPEGSVSTLKIQRTQQEDSAVYLCASSLEGLAAYNEQFFGPGTRLTVL.